This T cell receptor beta chain comes out of a study of response to subunit inactivated influenza vaccine. General study findings and limits: Only a handful of new T cells, the authors suggested, are recruited with each seasonal influenza vaccination.

As for this clonotype: Its specificity is unknown.

TCRdb reprocessed the RT-PCR reads via MiXCR and lists one record per CDR3 protein. The sample gives 860,000 or so distinct CDR3 sequences, 21% of which show up once; roughly a tenth is in the top ten. Germline-derived CDR1 and CDR2 are DFQATT and SNEGSKA (reference sequence). Between the trimmed V and J ends, which lost 1 base and 0 bases, there was a span of 11 bases. The CDR3 is 15 residues long. The chain combines TRBV20-1 with TRBJ2-3; D call uncertain. Here the sequenced sample was PBMCs from blood, taken around 5 days after vaccination. The receptor was derived from a man aged 45-65 years who received an inactivated influenza vaccine. The CDR3 nucleotides read TGCAGTGCTAGAGCGAGTAGCCGAAGCACAGATACGCAGTATTTT. Translated, it gives CSARASSRSTDTQYF.